In its sample, the clone carrying this TCR beta chain was seen once. Its target is not known. The CDR3 sequence is 22 residues long. Germline loops: CDR1 SGHAT, CDR2 FQNNGV. V lost 0 bases and J lost 0, with 29 bases in between. Researchers made TCR beta libraries by using iRepertoire HTBI primers and running Arm-PCR on CDR3 regions. Each CDR3 protein gets one entry after TCRdb re-called the multiplex PCR reads with MiXCR. Seen here are approximately 540,000 distinct CDR3 sequences, approximately 12% observed once, and the top ten hold 7.5% to 9%. The record originates from a study of regulatory T cells in long-lasting Graves disease. Study-wide findings and caveats: Those with persistent disease had in common more public clonotypes (approximately 2,500) than new patients (about 900). The study found TRBV28, TRBJ1-2 and TRBJ2-5 favored in persistent disease.

Regarding time point: newly diagnosed GD, antithyroid drugs for less than 3 months. From PBMCs, RNA was extracted and then used to make the TCR library. The same sample was also used in a study of T cells in Graves' hyperthyroidism and ophthalmopathy. According to that study: Most expanded thyroid clonotypes above 0.001 recurred in blood.

The rearrangement uses TRBV11-2 and TRBJ1-2, with D possibly being TRBD1 (5 bases). The source is a woman in her thirties with Graves disease. Here the sequenced sample was peripheral blood mononuclear cells (PBMCs), taken at new diagnosis, from a patient treated with antithyroid drugs. The CDR3 DNA reads TGTGCCAGCAGCTTAGATCGGCCGGGTTGGCCCACCGGGGCAGGGCCTAACTATGGCTACACCTTC. As protein: CASSLDRPGWPTGAGPNYGYTF.